This TCR beta chain was identified during a study of T-cell memory formation after mild COVID-19. Study-wide findings and caveats: Some responding clones appeared in pre-infection memory, suggesting cross-reactive memory joined. Unconfirmed was the SARS-CoV-2 specificity of second-wave clones that peaked on day 37. Shrinking CD4+ clones resided mostly in CM and EM, and CD8+ ones in EMRA.

TCR alpha and TCR beta cDNA libraries carrying sample barcodes and UMIs came from 5'RACE with constant-segment primers. One entry per CDR3 protein results from TCRdb running MiXCR on the 5' RACE reads. The top ten hold roughly 27% of the sample, which has about 110,000 distinct CDR3 sequences, 9.5% to 15% seen once. This clonotype has a handful of counts. Its antigen is not identified. CDR1 MNHEY and CDR2 SVGEGT come from the germline V gene. V gave up 8 bases and J gave up 2 bases; unmatched junction bases: 15. CDR3 length: 17 amino acids. The gene calls are TRBV6-2 or TRBV6-3 and TRBJ2-7; TRBD2 aligns across 10 bases. This clonotype was sampled from an adult woman who had mild COVID-19 (a few samples of this study predate the infection). Cell type and time point are not known. The sequenced sample was PBMCs or a T cell subset sorted from them (not recorded which). In DNA, the CDR3 is TGTGCCAGCCTCAGTTTGCCCGGGACTAGCGACACCTACGAGCAGTACTTC. Translating it yields CASLSLPGTSDTYEQYF.